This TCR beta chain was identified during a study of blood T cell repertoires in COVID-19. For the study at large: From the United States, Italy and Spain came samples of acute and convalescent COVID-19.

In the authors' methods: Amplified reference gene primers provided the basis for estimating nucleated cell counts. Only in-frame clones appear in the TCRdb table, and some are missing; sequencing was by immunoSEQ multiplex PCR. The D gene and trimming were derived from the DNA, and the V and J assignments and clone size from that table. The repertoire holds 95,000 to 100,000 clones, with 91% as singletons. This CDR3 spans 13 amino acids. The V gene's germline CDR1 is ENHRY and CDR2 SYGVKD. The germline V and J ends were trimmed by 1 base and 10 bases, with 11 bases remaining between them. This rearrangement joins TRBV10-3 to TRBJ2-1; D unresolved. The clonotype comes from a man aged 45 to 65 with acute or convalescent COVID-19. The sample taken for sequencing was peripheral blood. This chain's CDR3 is CAISEYEREEQFF. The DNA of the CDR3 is TGTGCCATCAGTGAGTATGAGCGCGAAGAGCAGTTCTTC.